The TCR beta chain under discussion was sequenced for a study of blood T cell repertoires in COVID-19. The wider study: T cells, B-cell-depleted T cells, or PBMCs provided the cDNA or gDNA that served as material.

This CDR3 has 16 residues. From germline, CDR1 is LGHDT and CDR2 YNNKEL (reference sequence). Unmatched junction bases numbered 7, after V lost 3 bases and J lost 4 bases. The data were produced by immunoSEQ multiplex PCR, yet TCRdb's version contains in-frame clones alone and is incomplete. The data show 60,000 to 70,000 clones, nearly 85% seen once. Sequenced: peripheral blood. The chain uses TRBV3-1 (or the pseudogene TRBV3-2) and TRBJ1-2; 11 bases fit TRBD1. The TCR sequence derives from a human donor in a cohort sampled during active COVID-19. This CDR3 reads CASSHNGQGARYGYTF. The DNA of the CDR3 is TGTGCCAGCAGCCATAACGGACAGGGGGCGCGCTATGGCTACACCTTC.